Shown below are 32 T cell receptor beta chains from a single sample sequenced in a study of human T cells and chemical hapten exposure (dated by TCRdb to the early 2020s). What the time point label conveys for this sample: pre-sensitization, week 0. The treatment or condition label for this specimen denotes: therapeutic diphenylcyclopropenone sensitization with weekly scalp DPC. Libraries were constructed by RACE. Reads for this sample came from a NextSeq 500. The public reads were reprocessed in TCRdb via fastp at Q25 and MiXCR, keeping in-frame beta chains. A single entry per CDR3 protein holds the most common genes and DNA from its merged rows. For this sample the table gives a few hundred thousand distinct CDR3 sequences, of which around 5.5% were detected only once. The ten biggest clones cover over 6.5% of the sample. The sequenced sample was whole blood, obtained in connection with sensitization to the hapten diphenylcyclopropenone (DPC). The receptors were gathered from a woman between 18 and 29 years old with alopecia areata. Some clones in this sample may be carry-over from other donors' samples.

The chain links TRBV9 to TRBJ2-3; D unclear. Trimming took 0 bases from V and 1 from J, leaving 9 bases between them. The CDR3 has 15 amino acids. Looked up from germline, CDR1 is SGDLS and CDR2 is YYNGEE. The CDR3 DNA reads TGTGCCAGCAGCGTAGCTTTCGGAGGCACAGATACGCAGTATTTT. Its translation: CASSVAFGGTDTQYF.

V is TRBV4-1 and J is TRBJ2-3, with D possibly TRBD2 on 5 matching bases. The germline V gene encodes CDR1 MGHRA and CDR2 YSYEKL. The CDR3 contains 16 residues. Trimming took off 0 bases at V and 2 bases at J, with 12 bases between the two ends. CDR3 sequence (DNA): TGCGCCAGCAGCCAAGATCCAAGCGGTTACACAGATACGCAGTATTTT. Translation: CASSQDPSGYTDTQYF.

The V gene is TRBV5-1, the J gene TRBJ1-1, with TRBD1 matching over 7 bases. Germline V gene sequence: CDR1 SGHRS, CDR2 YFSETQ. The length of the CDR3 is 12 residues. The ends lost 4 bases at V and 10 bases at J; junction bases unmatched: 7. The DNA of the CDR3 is TGCGCCAGCAGCCCAGGGGGGACGGTAGCTTTCTTT. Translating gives CASSPGGTVAFF.

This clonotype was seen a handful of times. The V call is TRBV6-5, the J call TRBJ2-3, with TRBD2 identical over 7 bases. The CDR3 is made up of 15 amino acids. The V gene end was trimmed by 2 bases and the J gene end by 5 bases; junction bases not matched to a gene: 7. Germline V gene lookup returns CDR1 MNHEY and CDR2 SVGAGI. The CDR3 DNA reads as TGTGCCAGCAGTTACGGGCTAGCGGCCGAAGATACGCAGTATTTT. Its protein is CASSYGLAAEDTQYF.

DNA of the CDR3: TGTGCCAGCAGCGTCCATTGGGGGGGACCCAACACCGGGGAGCTGTTTTTT. This translates into CASSVHWGGPNTGELFF. This chain joins TRBV9 and TRBJ2-2, with 7 bases fitting TRBD2. In germline, CDR1 is SGDLS, CDR2 YYNGEE. The CDR3 is 17 amino acids. The junction had 9 bases not matched to a gene; V was cut back by 2 bases and J by 2 bases.

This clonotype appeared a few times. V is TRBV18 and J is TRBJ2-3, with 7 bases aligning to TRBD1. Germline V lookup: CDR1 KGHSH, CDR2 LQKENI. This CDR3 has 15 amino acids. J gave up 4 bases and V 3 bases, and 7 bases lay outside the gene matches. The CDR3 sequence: CASSPDRSGPDTQYF. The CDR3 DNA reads TGTGCCAGCTCACCGGACAGGAGCGGCCCAGATACGCAGTATTTT.

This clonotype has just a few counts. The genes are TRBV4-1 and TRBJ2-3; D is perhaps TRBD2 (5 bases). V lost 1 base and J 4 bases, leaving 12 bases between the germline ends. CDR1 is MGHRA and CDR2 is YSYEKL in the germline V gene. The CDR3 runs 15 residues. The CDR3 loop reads CASSQGELYADTQYF. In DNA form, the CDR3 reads TGCGCCAGCAGCCAAGGGGAGCTTTATGCAGATACGCAGTATTTT.

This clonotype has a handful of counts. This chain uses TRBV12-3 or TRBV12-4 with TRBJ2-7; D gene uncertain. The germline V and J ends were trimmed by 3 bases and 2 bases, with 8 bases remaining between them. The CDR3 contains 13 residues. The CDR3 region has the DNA TGTGCCAGCAGTTTCAATGGTGCCTACGAGCAGTACTTC. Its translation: CASSFNGAYEQYF.

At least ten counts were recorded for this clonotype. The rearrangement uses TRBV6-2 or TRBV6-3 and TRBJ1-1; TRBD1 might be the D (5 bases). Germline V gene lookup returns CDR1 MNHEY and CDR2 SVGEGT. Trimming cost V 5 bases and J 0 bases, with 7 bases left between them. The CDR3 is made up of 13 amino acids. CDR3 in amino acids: CASSDSLNTEAFF. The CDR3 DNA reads TGTGCCAGCAGTGACAGTTTGAACACTGAAGCTTTCTTT.

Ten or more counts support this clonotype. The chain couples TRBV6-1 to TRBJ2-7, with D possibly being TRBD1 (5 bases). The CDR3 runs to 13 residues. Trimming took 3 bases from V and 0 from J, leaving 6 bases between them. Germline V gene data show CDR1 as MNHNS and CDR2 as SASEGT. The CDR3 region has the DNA TGTGCCAGCAGTGAGGGGCACTCCTACGAGCAGTACTTC. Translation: CASSEGHSYEQYF.

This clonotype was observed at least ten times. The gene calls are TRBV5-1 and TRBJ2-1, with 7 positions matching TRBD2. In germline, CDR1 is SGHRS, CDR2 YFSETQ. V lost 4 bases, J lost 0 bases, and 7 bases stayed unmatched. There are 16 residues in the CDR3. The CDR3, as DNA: TGCGCCAGCAGCGCGACAGCGGGGTCCTCCTACAATGAGCAGTTCTTC. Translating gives CASSATAGSSYNEQFF.

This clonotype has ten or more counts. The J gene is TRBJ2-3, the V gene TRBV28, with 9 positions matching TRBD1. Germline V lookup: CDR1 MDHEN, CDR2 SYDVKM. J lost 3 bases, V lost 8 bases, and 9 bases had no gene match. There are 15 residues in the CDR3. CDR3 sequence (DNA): TGTGCCAGCCGCCTACAGGGGGCGACGACAGATACGCAGTATTTT. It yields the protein CASRLQGATTDTQYF.

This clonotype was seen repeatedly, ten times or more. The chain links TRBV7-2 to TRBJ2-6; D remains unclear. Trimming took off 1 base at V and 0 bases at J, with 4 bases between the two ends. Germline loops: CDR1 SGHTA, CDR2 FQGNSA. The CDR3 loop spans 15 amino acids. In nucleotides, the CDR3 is TGTGCCAGCAGCTTAGTCCACTCTGGGGCCAACGTCCTGACTTTC. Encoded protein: CASSLVHSGANVLTF.

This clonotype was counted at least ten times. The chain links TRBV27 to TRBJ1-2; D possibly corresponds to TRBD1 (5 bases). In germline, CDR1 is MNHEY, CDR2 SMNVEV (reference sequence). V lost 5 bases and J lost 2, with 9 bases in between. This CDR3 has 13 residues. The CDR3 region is CASSVEGNYGYTF. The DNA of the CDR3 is TGTGCCAGCAGTGTTGAGGGGAACTATGGCTACACCTTC.

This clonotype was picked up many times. CDR3 amino acids: CASSPLWIDGTEAFF. The CDR3 coding sequence is TGTGCCAGCAGTCCCCTATGGATAGACGGGACTGAAGCTTTCTTT. The genes are TRBV6-2 or TRBV6-3 and TRBJ1-1; no clear D gene. Per germline, CDR1 MNHEY and CDR2 SVGEGT. This CDR3 is built from 15 residues. Trimming took 5 bases from V and 5 from J, leaving 18 bases between them.

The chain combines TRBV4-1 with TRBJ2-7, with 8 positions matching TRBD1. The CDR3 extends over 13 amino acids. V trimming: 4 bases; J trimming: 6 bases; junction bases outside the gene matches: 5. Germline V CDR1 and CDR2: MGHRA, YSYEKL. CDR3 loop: CASSLRQGPEQYF. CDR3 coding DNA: TGCGCCAGCAGCCTAAGACAGGGGCCCGAGCAGTACTTC.

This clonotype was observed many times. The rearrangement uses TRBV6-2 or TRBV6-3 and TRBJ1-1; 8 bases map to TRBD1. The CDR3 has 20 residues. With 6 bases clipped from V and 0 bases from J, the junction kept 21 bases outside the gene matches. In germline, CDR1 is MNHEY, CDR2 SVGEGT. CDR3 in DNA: TGTGCCAGCAGCCGGCCCAGGGGGCTGGGAGATAGGTCGATGAACACTGAAGCTTTCTTT. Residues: CASSRPRGLGDRSMNTEAFF.

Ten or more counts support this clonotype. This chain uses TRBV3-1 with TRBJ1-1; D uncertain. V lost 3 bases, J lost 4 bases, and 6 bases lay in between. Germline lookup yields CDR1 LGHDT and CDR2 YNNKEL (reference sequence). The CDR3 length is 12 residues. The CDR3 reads CASSQGSTEAFF. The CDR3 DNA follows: TGTGCCAGCAGCCAGGGGAGCACTGAAGCTTTCTTT. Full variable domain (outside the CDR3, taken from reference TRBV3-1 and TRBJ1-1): DTAVSQTPKYLVTQMGNDKSIKCEQNLGHDTMYWYKQDSKKFLKIMFSYNNKELIINETVPNRFSPKSPDKAHLNLHINSLELGDSAVYFCASSQGSTEAFFGQGTRLTVV.

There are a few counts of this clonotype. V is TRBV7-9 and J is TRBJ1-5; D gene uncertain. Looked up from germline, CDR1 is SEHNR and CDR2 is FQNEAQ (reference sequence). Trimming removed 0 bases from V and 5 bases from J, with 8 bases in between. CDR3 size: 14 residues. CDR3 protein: CASSLAGPDQPQHF. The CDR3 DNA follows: TGTGCCAGCAGCTTAGCCGGGCCTGATCAGCCCCAGCATTTT.

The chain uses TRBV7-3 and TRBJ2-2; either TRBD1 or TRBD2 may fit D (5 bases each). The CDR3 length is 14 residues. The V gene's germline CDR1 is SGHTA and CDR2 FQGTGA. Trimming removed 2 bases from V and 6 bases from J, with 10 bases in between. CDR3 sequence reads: CASSLSGAAGELFF. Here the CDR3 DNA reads TGTGCCAGCAGCTTATCCGGGGCGGCCGGGGAGCTGTTTTTT.

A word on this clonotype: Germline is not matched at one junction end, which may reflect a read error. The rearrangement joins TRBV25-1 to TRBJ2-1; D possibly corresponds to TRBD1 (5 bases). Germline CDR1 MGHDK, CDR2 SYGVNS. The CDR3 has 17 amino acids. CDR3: CASRESRRQSSYNEQFF. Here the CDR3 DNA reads TGTGCCAGCAGGGAATCAAGGAGACAGAGCTCCTACAATGAGCAGTTCTTC.

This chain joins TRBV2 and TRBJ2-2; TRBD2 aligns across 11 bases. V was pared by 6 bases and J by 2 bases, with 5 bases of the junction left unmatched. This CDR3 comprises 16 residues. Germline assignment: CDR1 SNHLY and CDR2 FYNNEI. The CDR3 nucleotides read TGTGCCAGCAGCCTAGCGGGGGGCTACAACACCGGGGAGCTGTTTTTT. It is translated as CASSLAGGYNTGELFF.

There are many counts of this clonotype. CDR3: CASSQAPWDSLKKNTEAFF. CDR3 coding DNA: TGTGCCAGCAGCCAAGCCCCGTGGGACAGCCTTAAAAAGAACACTGAAGCTTTCTTT. The chain has TRBV4-2 and TRBJ1-1, with 7 bases that match TRBD1. J was trimmed by 1 base and V by 1 base; bases with no gene match: 15. Per germline, CDR1 LGHNA and CDR2 YNFKEQ. CDR3 length: 19 residues.

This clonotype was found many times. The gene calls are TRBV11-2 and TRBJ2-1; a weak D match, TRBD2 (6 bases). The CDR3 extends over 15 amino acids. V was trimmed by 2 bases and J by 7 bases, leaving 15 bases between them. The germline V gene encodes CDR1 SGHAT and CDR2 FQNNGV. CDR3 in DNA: TGTGCCAGCAGCTTAATCACCCTAGCGAGGAATGAGCAGTTCTTC. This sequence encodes CASSLITLARNEQFF.

The CDR3 here is CSVGGETRNTEAFF. The CDR3 nucleotides read TGCAGCGTTGGGGGGGAGACGAGGAACACTGAAGCTTTCTTT. The chain uses TRBV29-1 and TRBJ1-1; TRBD1 might be the D (5 bases). CDR1 SQVTM and CDR2 ANQGSEA come from the germline V gene. This CDR3 comprises 14 residues. V lost 4 bases and J 1 base, leaving 13 bases between the germline ends.

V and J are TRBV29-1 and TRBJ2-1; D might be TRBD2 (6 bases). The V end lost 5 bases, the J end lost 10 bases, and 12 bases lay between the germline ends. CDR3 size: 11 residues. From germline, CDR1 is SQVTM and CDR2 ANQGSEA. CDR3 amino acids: CSVLNSGEQFF. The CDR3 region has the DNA TGCAGCGTTTTGAATAGCGGAGAGCAGTTCTTC.

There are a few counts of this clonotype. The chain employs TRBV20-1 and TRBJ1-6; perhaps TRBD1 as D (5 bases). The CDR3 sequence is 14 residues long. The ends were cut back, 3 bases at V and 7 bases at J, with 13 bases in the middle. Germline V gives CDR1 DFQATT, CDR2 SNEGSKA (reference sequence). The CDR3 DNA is TGCAGTGCTAGCCCGGCAGGGAGGAATTCACCCCTCCACTTT. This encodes CSASPAGRNSPLHF.

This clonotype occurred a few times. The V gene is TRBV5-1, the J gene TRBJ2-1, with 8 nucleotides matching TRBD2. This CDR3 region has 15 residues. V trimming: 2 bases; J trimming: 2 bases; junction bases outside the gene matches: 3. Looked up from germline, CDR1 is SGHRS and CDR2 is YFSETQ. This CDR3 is CASSFGGGTYNEQFF. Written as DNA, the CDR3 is TGCGCCAGCAGCTTTGGCGGGGGGACCTACAATGAGCAGTTCTTC.

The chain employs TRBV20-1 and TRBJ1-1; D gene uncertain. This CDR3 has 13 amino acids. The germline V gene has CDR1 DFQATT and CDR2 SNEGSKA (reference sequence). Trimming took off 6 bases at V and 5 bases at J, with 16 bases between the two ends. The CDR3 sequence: CSAGGPKGTEAFF. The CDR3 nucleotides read TGCAGTGCCGGAGGGCCTAAGGGTACTGAAGCTTTCTTT.

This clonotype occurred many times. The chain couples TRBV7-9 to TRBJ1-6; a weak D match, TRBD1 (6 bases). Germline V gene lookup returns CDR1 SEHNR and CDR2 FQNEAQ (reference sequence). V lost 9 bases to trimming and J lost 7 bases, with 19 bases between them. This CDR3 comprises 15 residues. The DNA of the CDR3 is TGTGCCAGTACACCACAGGGCCCCTCGAATTCACCCCTCCACTTT. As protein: CASTPQGPSNSPLHF.

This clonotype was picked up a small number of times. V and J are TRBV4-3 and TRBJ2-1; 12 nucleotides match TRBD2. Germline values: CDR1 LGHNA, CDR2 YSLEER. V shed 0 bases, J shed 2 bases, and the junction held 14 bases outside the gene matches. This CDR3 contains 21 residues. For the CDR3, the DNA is TGCGCCAGCAGCCAAGATCCGACTAGCGGGGGCTCAATTCCGACCTACAATGAGCAGTTCTTC. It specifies CASSQDPTSGGSIPTYNEQFF.

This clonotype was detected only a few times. CDR3 amino acids: CSVEVEDYGYTF. The CDR3 coding sequence is TGCAGCGTTGAGGTAGAGGATTATGGCTACACCTTC. V usage is TRBV29-1 and J usage is TRBJ1-2; D ambiguous. CDR1 SQVTM and CDR2 ANQGSEA come from the germline V gene. Trimming took 3 bases from V and 5 from J, leaving 10 bases between them. This CDR3 has 12 amino acids.